This TCR beta chain appears in the sequencing data of a study of blood T cells in healthy people across ages. General study points: There was a strong correlation between TCR beta diversity and naive T cell percentage. Aged donors had fewer naive CD4+ cells and lower diversity than long-lived donors.

With a J-beta primer mix and a sample-barcoded 5' primer, a second PCR ran about 7 to 11 cycles. A template-switch adaptor containing 12 random nucleotides labeled each cDNA molecule. Via MiXCR, TCRdb re-called the 5' RACE reads, giving one row per CDR3 protein. This table holds more than 700,000 distinct CDR3 sequences, approximately 55% found once. Turning to this clonotype: As yet, its antigen is unknown.

This CDR3 is 14 amino acids long. Germline CDR1 reads SQVTM; CDR2 reads ANQGSEA. J gave up 11 bases and V 6 bases, and 15 bases lay outside the gene matches. Total RNA was isolated from each sample in quantities of at least 6 micrograms. The sequence was obtained from a man of 80 years or more in good health. The source material was blood. This chain links TRBV29-1 with TRBJ2-1; 8 bases match TRBD2. The CDR3 DNA is TGCAGCGTCCACCGAGCGGGAGCGCGATCTCAGCAGTTCTTC. It is translated as CSVHRAGARSQQFF.